This entry features one TCR beta chain sequence. Data came from immunoSEQ multiplex PCR; TCRdb stores just in-frame clones and leaves some out. Here the sample spans some 230,000 clones, about four fifths being singletons. This entry comes from a study of blood T cell repertoires in COVID-19. This CDR3 is built from 15 residues. The germline V gene has CDR1 SGDLS and CDR2 YYNGEE. V lost 0 bases to trimming and J lost 6 bases; unmatched junction nucleotides: 3. Sequencing input: peripheral blood. The sequence was obtained from a woman under 40 who had recovered from COVID-19. This sequence joins TRBV9 and TRBJ2-2; 9 nucleotides align to TRBD1. CDR3 nucleotides: TGTGCCAGCAGCGTAGTAAGACAGGGGGCCGGGGAGCTGTTTTTT. Residues: CASSVVRQGAGELFF.